This T cell receptor (beta chain) was captured by sequencing in a study of T cells in localized non-small cell lung cancer. Regarding the study as a whole: T cell clonality was highest in uninvolved adjacent lung, above tumor.

Concerning this clone itself: Its specificity is not known.

The method was immunoSEQ multiplex PCR; TCRdb's version includes in-frame clones alone and lacks a portion of them. Among about 72,000 clones listed, about 88% were seen once. Germline V gene lookup returns CDR1 SGHNT and CDR2 YENEEA. This CDR3 contains 15 residues. The germline V and J ends were trimmed by 5 bases and 1 base, with 14 bases remaining between them. The rearrangement links TRBV11-3 to TRBJ1-1, with D unresolved. Sequencing used peripheral blood, obtained before any cancer treatment. The clonotype originates from an older female donor with stage I lung adenocarcinoma. The CDR3 DNA reads TGTGCCAGCAGCGAGGGAGGGAATGAGAACACTGAAGCTTTCTTT. This codes for CASSEGGNENTEAFF.